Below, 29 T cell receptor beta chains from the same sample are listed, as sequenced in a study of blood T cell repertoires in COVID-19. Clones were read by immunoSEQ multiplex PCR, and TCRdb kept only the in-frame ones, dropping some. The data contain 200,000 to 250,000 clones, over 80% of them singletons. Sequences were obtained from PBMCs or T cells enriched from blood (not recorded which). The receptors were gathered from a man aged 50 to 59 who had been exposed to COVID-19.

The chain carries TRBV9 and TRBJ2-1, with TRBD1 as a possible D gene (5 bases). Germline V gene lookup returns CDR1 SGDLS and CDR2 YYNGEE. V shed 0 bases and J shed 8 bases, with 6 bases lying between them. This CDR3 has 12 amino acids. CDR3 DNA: TGTGCCAGCAGCGTAGTAGGGGATGAGCAGTTCTTC. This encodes CASSVVGDEQFF.

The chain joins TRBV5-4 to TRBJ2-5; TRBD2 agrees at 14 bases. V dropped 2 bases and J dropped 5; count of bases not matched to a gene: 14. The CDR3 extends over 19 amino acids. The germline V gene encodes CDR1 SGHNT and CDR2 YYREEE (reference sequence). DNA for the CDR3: TGTGCCAGCAGCTTAATGTCTGGGTGGACTAGCGGGGGGACGGAGACCCAGTACTTC. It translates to CASSLMSGWTSGGTETQYF.

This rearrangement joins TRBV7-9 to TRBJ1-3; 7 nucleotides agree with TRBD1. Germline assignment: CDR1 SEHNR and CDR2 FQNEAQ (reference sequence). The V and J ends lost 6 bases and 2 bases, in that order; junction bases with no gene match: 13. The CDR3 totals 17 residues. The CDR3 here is CASRTRIDRDPGNTIYF. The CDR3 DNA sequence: TGTGCCAGCAGAACTCGTATTGACAGGGACCCTGGAAACACCATATATTTT.

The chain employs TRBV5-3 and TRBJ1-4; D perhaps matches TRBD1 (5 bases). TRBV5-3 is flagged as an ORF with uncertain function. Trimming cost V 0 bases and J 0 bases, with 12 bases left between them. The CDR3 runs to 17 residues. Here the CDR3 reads CARSLVDRDSTNEKLFF. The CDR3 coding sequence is TGTGCCAGAAGCTTGGTCGACAGAGACTCAACTAATGAAAAACTGTTTTTT.

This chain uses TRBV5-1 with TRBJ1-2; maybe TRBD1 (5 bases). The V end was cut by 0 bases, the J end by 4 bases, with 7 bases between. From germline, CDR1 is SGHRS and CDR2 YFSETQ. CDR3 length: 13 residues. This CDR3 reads CASSLGQFYGYTF. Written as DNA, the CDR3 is TGCGCCAGCAGCTTGGGACAGTTCTATGGCTACACCTTC.

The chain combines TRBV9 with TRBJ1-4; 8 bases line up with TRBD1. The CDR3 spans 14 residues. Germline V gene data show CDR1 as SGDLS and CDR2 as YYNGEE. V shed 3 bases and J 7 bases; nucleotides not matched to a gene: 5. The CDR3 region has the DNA TGTGCCAGCAGCGCCAGGGGGCGCTTTGAAAAACTGTTTTTT. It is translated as CASSARGRFEKLFF.

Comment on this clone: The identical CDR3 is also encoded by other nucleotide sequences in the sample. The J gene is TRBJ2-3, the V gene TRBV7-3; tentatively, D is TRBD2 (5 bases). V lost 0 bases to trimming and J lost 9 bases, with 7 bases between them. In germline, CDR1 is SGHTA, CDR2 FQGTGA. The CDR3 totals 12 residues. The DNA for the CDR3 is TGTGCCAGCAGCTTAACTAGCGACACGCAGTATTTT. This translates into CASSLTSDTQYF. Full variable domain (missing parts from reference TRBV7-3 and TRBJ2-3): GAGVSQTPSNKVTEKGKYVELRCDPISGHTALYWYRQSLGQGPEFLIYFQGTGAADDSGLPNDRFFAVRPEGSVSTLKIQRTERGDSAVYLCASSLTSDTQYFGPGTRLTVL.

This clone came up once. Here the CDR3 reads CASSNEGPEAFF. CDR3 sequence (DNA): TGTGCCAGCAGCAATGAGGGTCCTGAAGCTTTCTTT. The V and J genes are TRBV5-4 and TRBJ1-1; D remains unclear. With 4 bases removed from V and 6 bases from J, the gap between germline ends came to 10 bases. CDR1 SGHNT and CDR2 YYREEE come from the germline V gene (reference sequence). This CDR3 comprises 12 residues.

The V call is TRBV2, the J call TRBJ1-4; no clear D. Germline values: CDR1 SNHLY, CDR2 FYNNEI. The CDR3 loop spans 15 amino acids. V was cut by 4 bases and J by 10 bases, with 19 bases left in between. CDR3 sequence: CASSGVAEIARKLFF. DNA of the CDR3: TGTGCCAGCAGTGGCGTAGCTGAGATTGCTCGAAAACTGTTTTTT.

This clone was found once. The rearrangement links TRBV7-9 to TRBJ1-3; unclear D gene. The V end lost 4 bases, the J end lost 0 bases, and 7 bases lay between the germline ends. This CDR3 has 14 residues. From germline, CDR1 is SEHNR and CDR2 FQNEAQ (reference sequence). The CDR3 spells CASSSTASGNTIYF. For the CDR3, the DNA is TGTGCCAGCAGCTCCACAGCCTCTGGAAACACCATATATTTT.

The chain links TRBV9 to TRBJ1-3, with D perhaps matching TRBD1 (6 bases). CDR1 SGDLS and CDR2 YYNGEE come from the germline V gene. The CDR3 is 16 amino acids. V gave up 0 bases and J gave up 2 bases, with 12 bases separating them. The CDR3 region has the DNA TGTGCCAGCAGCGTAGGTGGGGGCGAGGCTGGAAACACCATATATTTT. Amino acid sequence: CASSVGGGEAGNTIYF.

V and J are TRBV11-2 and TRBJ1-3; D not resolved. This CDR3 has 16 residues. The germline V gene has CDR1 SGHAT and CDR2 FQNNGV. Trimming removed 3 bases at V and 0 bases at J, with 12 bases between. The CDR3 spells CASSFGSSSSGNTIYF. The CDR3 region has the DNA TGTGCCAGCAGCTTCGGGTCCTCGAGCTCTGGAAACACCATATATTTT.

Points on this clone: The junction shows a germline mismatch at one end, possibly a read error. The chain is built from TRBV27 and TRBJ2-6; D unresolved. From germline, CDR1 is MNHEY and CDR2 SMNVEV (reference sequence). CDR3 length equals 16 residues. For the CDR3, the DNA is TGTGCCACCAGTACTGGTGCCGGCTCTGGGGCCAACGTCCTGACTTTC. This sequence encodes CATSTGAGSGANVLTF.

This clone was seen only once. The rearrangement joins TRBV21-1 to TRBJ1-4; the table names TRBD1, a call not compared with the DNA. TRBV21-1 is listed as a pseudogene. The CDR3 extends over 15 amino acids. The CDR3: CASSRSRGFNEKLFF. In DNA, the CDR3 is TGTGCCAGCAGCAGGTCCAGGGGATTTAATGAAAAACTGTTTTTT.

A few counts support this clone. The DNA of the CDR3 is TGTGCCAGCAGCGTAACAGGGACTGGAAACACCATATATTTT. It codes for CASSVTGTGNTIYF. The gene calls are TRBV9 and TRBJ1-3; TRBD1 is a possible D gene (6 bases). The germline gives CDR1 SGDLS, CDR2 YYNGEE. The length of the CDR3 is 14 residues. V gave up 1 base and J gave up 2 bases, with 7 bases separating them. Combining the CDR3 with reference TRBV9 and TRBJ1-3 gives the whole variable domain DSGVTQTPKHLITATGQRVTLRCSPRSGDLSVYWYQQSLDQGLQFLIQYYNGEERAKGNILERFSAQQFPDLHSELNLSSLELGDSALYFCASSVTGTGNTIYFGEGSWLTVV.

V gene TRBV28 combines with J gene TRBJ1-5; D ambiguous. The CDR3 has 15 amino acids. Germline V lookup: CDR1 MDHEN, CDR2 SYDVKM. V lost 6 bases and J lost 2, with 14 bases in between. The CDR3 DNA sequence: TGTGCCAGCAGCTCCATAGGAGGTGGCAATCAGCCCCAGCATTTT. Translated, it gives CASSSIGGGNQPQHF.

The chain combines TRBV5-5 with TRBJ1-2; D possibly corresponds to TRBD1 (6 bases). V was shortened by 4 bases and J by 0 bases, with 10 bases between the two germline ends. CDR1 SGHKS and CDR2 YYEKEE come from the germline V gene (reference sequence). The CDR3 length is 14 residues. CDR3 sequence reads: CASSVDSSNYGYTF. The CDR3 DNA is TGTGCCAGCAGCGTGGACAGTTCTAACTATGGCTACACCTTC.

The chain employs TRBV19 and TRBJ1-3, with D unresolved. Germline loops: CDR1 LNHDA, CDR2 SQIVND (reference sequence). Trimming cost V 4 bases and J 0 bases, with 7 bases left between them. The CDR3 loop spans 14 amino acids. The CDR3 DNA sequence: TGTGCCAGTAGTACAGGTTCCTCTGGAAACACCATATATTTT. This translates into CASSTGSSGNTIYF.

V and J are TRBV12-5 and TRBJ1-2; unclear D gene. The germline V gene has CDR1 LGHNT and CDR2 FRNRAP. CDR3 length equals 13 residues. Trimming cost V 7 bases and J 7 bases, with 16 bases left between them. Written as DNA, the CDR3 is TGTGCTAGTGCTCTTGGGTCGGGGTTTGGCTACACCTTC. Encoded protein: CASALGSGFGYTF.

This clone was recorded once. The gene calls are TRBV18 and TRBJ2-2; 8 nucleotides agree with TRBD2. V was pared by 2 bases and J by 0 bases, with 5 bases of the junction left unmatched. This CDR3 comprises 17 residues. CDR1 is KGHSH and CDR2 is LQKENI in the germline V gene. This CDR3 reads CASSPLRGAANTGELFF. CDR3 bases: TGTGCCAGCTCACCATTGCGGGGGGCGGCGAACACCGGGGAGCTGTTTTTT.

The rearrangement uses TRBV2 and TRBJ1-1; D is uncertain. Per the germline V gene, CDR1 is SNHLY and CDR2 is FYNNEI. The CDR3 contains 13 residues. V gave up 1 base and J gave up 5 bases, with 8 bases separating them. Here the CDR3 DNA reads TGTGCCAGCAGTGAAGACGGGGAAACTGAAGCTTTCTTT. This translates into CASSEDGETEAFF.

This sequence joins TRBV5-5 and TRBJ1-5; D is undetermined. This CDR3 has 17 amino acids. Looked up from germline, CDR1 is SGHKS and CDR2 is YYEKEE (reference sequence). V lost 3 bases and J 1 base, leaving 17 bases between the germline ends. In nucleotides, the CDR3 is TGTGCCAGCAGCTGGGGAGTCGTCGGGAAAAGCAATCAGCCCCAGCATTTT. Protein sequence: CASSWGVVGKSNQPQHF.

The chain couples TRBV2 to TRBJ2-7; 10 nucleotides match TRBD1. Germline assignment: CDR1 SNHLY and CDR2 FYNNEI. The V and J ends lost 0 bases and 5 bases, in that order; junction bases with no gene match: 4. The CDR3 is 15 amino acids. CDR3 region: CASSEAGTGADEQYF. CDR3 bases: TGTGCCAGCAGTGAAGCCGGGACAGGGGCTGACGAGCAGTACTTC. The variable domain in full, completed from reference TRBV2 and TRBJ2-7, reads EPEVTQTPSHQVTQMGQEVILRCVPISNHLYFYWYRQILGQKVEFLVSFYNNEISEKSEIFDDQFSVERPDGSNFTLKIRSTKLEDSAMYFCASSEAGTGADEQYFGPGTRLTVT.

The CDR3 here is CASTQTGLYTEAFF. The CDR3 nucleotides read TGTGCCAGCACCCAGACAGGGTTGTACACTGAAGCTTTCTTT. V and J are TRBV2 and TRBJ1-1; TRBD1 matches 7 bases. In germline, CDR1 is SNHLY, CDR2 FYNNEI. The CDR3 has 14 amino acids. With 7 bases clipped from V and 3 bases from J, the junction kept 8 bases outside the gene matches.

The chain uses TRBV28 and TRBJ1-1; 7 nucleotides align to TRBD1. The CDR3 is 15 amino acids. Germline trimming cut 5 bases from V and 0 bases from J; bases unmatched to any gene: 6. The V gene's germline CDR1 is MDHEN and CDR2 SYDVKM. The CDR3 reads CASSRQGAMNTEAFF. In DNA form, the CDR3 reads TGTGCCAGCAGTCGACAGGGTGCCATGAACACTGAAGCTTTCTTT.

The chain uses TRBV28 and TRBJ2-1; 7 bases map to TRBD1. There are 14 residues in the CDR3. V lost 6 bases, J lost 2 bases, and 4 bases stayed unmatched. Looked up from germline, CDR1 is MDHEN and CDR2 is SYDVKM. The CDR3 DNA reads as TGTGCCAGCAGGATTGACAGGGCCTACAATGAGCAGTTCTTC. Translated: CASRIDRAYNEQFF.

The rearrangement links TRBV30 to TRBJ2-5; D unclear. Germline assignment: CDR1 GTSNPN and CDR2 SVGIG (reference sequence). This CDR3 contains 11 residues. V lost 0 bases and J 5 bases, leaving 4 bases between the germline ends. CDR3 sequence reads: CAWSVRETQYF. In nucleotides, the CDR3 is TGTGCCTGGAGTGTACGGGAGACCCAGTACTTC.

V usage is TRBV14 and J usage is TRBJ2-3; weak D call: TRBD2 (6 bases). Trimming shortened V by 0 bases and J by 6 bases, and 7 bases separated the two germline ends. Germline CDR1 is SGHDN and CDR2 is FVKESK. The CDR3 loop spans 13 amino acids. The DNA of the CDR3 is TGTGCCAGCAGCCAAGAACGGGGGGATACGCAGTATTTT. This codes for CASSQERGDTQYF.

The CDR3: CASSRGGNSPLHF. Here the CDR3 DNA reads TGTGCCAGCAGCCGGGGAGGTAATTCACCCCTCCACTTT. This chain links TRBV7-8 with TRBJ1-6; no definite D call. This CDR3 has 13 residues. The germline gives CDR1 SGHVS, CDR2 FQNEAQ. With 5 bases removed from V and 6 bases from J, the gap between germline ends came to 8 bases.